These T cell receptor beta chains were read from a single sample in a study of OX40 agonist ivuxolimab in advanced cancers. The method was immunoSEQ multiplex PCR; TCRdb's version includes in-frame clones alone and lacks a portion of them. The top ten clones hold approximately 3% of a sample with approximately 64,000 clones, approximately 88% of them seen once. Sequencing was performed on CD4+ or CD8+ T cells sorted from blood, taken in a trial of the OX40 agonist ivuxolimab. The receptors shown here come from an adult with an advanced solid tumor such as melanoma, head and neck, liver or kidney cancer. The CDR3 runs from the conserved cysteine through the conserved F or W. The D gene is left open where the match is weak. Rows give clone size only sometimes, using once, few, many, or a class for an expanded clone.

>15|-|-|TRBV9|TRBJ1-5
CASSVGGGKDQPQHF
TGTGCCAGCAGCGTAGGAGGGGGAAAGGATCAGCCCCAGCATTTT
>12|-|-|TRBV27|TRBJ1-6
CASSSYNSPLHF
TGTGCCAGCAGTTCCTATAATTCACCCCTCCACTTT
>13|-|-|TRBV7-8|TRBJ2-5
CASSLGNQETQYF
TGTGCCAGCAGCTTGGGTAACCAAGAGACCCAGTACTTC
>15|-|-|TRBV9|TRBJ1-3
CASSVGVESGNTIYF
TGTGCCAGCAGCGTAGGGGTCGAGTCTGGAAACACCATATATTTT
>11|-|-|TRBV20-1|TRBJ1-1
CSARVLGTAFF
TGCAGTGCTAGAGTCTTGGGAACAGCTTTCTTT
>15|-|TRBD1|TRBV13|TRBJ1-2
CASSLGRGQYYGYTF
TGTGCCAGCAGCTTAGGCCGGGGACAGTACTATGGCTACACCTTC
>12|-|-|TRBV5-1|TRBJ1-1
CASSLAEGEAFF
TGCGCCAGCAGCTTGGCCGAAGGAGAAGCTTTCTTT
>15|-|TRBD1|TRBV18|TRBJ2-7
CASSPNGQGEFEQYF
TGTGCCAGCTCACCAAACGGACAGGGGGAGTTCGAGCAGTACTTC
>15|-|-|TRBV6-5|TRBJ2-5
CASSYGGGEQETQYF
TGTGCCAGCAGTTACGGGGGCGGGGAACAAGAGACCCAGTACTTC
>15|-|-|TRBV10-3|TRBJ2-3
CAISGGLSGTDTQYF
TGTGCCATCAGTGGGGGCCTCTCGGGCACAGATACGCAGTATTTT
>15|-|-|TRBV19|TRBJ2-6
CASSNRDFGANVLTF
TGTGCCAGTAGTAACAGGGATTTTGGGGCCAACGTCCTGACTTTC
>18|-|-|TRBV14|TRBJ2-4
CASSQDSGTVLAKNIQYF
TGTGCCAGCAGCCAAGATTCGGGGACGGTCCTAGCCAAAAACATTCAGTACTTC
>17|-|-|TRBV5-6|TRBJ2-5
CASSLEQGDLLSETQYF
TGTGCCAGCAGCTTGGAGCAGGGTGACCTGCTGTCGGAGACCCAGTACTTC
>15|-|TRBD2|TRBV28|TRBJ2-5
CASSLATSGKETQYF
TGTGCCAGCAGTTTAGCGACTAGCGGGAAAGAGACCCAGTACTTC
>11|-|-|TRBV27|TRBJ2-7
CASSDRYEQYF
TGTGCCAGCAGTGATCGTTACGAGCAGTACTTC
>15|-|-|TRBV5-1|TRBJ1-1
CASSFLVGGGTEAFF
TGCGCCAGCAGCTTCCTGGTCGGGGGCGGCACTGAAGCTTTCTTT
>14|-|-|TRBV2|TRBJ1-5
CASSVGEGNQPQHF
TGTGCCAGCAGTGTAGGGGAGGGCAATCAGCCCCAGCATTTT
>13|-|TRBD1|TRBV6-5|TRBJ1-1
CASSLAGGTEAFF
TGTGCCAGCAGCTTGGCAGGGGGCACTGAAGCTTTCTTT
>14|-|-|TRBV6-1|TRBJ2-7
CASSAGQFSYEQYF
TGTGCCAGCAGTGCGGGGCAGTTCTCCTACGAGCAGTACTTC
>13|once|-|TRBV19|TRBJ2-7
CASRQTGTYEQYF
TGTGCCAGTAGACAGACGGGAACCTACGAGCAGTACTTC
>15|-|-|TRBV2|TRBJ1-4
CASSEQGIANEKLFF
TGTGCCAGCAGTGAACAGGGTATAGCTAATGAAAAACTGTTTTTT
>15|-|TRBD1|TRBV6-1|TRBJ2-3
CASTWGTGGTDTQYF
TGTGCCAGCACGTGGGGGACAGGGGGCACAGATACGCAGTATTTT
>14|few|-|TRBV14|TRBJ1-1
CASSRAGSNTEAFF
TGTGCCAGCAGCAGGGCGGGGTCGAACACTGAAGCTTTCTTT
>15|-|TRBD2|TRBV7-8|TRBJ2-7
CASSPTSGRGNEQYF
TGTGCCAGCAGCCCTACTAGCGGGAGGGGAAACGAGCAGTACTTC
>15|-|TRBD2|TRBV19|TRBJ2-7
CASSSSGGSSYEQYF
TGTGCCAGTAGTTCAAGCGGGGGGAGCTCCTACGAGCAGTACTTC
>15|-|-|TRBV10-3|TRBJ2-2
CAISGPTGGTGELFF
TGTGCCATCAGTGGTCCGACAGGCGGGACCGGGGAGCTGTTTTTT
>14|-|TRBD1|TRBV5-1|TRBJ1-2
CASSGTTGGHGYTF
TGCGCCAGCAGCGGAACGACAGGGGGCCATGGCTACACCTTC
>13|once|-|TRBV2|TRBJ1-4
CASKGSPNEKLFF
TGTGCCAGCAAGGGGTCACCTAATGAAAAACTGTTTTTT
>12|-|-|TRBV19|TRBJ2-5
CASSQKLGEQYF
TGTGCCAGTAGTCAGAAACTCGGTGAGCAGTACTTC
>15|-|TRBD1|TRBV7-9|TRBJ2-1
CASSAGGQGRDEQFF
TGTGCCAGCAGCGCCGGAGGACAGGGGAGGGATGAGCAGTTCTTC
>14|-|-|TRBV5-1|TRBJ2-3
CASSWQGGTDTQYF
TGCGCCAGCAGCTGGCAGGGCGGTACAGATACGCAGTATTTT
>16|-|-|TRBV19|TRBJ2-3
CASSAPFGVVTDTQYF
TGTGCCAGTAGTGCCCCGTTCGGAGTCGTTACAGATACGCAGTATTTT
>14|-|-|TRBV9|TRBJ2-5
CASSVGRQTRTQYF
TGTGCCAGCAGCGTAGGGAGACAAACTCGTACCCAGTACTTC
>16|-|TRBD1|TRBV5-1|TRBJ1-1
CASRGQGAMANTEAFF
TGCGCCAGCAGGGGACAGGGGGCGATGGCAAACACTGAAGCTTTCTTT
>15|-|-|TRBV6-5|TRBJ1-5
CASSPGQGNNQPQHF
TGTGCCAGCAGCCCGGGTCAGGGGAACAATCAGCCCCAGCATTTT
>14|-|TRBD2|TRBV10-1|TRBJ2-2
CASSEEASGGELFF
TGCGCCAGCAGTGAGGAGGCTAGCGGCGGGGAGCTGTTTTTT
>13|-|-|TRBV7-2|TRBJ2-5
CASSRQDQETQYF
TGTGCCAGCAGCCGACAAGACCAAGAGACCCAGTACTTC
>17|-|-|TRBV27|TRBJ2-4
CASAMSRLKASKNIQYF
TGTGCCAGCGCGATGTCGAGGCTTAAGGCGAGCAAAAACATTCAGTACTTC
>13|once|TRBD1|TRBV2|TRBJ2-5
CATLGTGQETQYF
TGTGCCACCTTAGGGACAGGACAAGAGACCCAGTACTTC
>16|-|TRBD1|TRBV27|TRBJ2-1
CASSFKGTGVYNEQFF
TGTGCCAGCAGTTTCAAAGGGACAGGGGTTTACAATGAGCAGTTCTTC
>13|-|-|TRBV7-9|TRBJ2-7
CASSLLLHYEQYF
TGTGCCAGCAGCTTACTATTGCACTACGAGCAGTACTTC
>15|once|TRBD1|TRBV11-2|TRBJ2-1
CASRYDRGFYNEQFF
TGTGCCAGCCGCTACGACAGGGGTTTTTACAATGAGCAGTTCTTC
>13|-|-|TRBV28|TRBJ2-6
CASRGSGANVLTF
TGTGCCAGCAGGGGGTCTGGGGCCAACGTCCTGACTTTC
>13|-|-|TRBV4-3|TRBJ2-1
CASSQDRDNEQFF
TGCGCCAGCAGCCAAGATAGGGACAATGAGCAGTTCTTC
>12|once|-|TRBV6-6|TRBJ1-2
CASSSQGIGYTF
TGTGCCAGCAGTTCTCAGGGTATCGGCTACACCTTC
>13|once|-|TRBV7-2|TRBJ1-4
CASSLFLDEKLFF
TGTGCCAGCAGCTTATTTCTGGATGAAAAACTGTTTTTT
>13|-|-|TRBV10-3|TRBJ2-7
CAISVGEDYEQYF
TGTGCCATCAGTGTTGGTGAGGACTACGAGCAGTACTTC
>14|-|-|TRBV29-1|TRBJ1-1
CSASSRGAYTEAFF
TGCAGCGCTAGCTCCCGGGGGGCTTACACTGAAGCTTTCTTT
>15|few|TRBD1|TRBV4-3|TRBJ1-5
CASSQDGQGGQPQHF
TGCGCCAGCAGCCAAGATGGTCAGGGGGGACAGCCCCAGCATTTT
>15|-|TRBD2|TRBV6-6|TRBJ2-7
CASIDSGRRVYEQYF
TGTGCCAGCATAGATAGCGGGAGGAGAGTTTACGAGCAGTACTTC
>11|-|-|TRBV10-3|TRBJ2-7
CAIRRGDEQYF
TGTGCCATCAGAAGGGGGGACGAGCAGTACTTC
>13|-|TRBD1|TRBV29-1|TRBJ1-1
CSVRRQGDTEAFF
TGCAGCGTCCGCCGACAGGGGGACACTGAAGCTTTCTTT
>13|once|-|TRBV28|TRBJ2-4
CASSPPNSNIQYF
TGTGCCAGCAGTCCCCCTAATTCCAACATTCAGTACTTC
>14|-|-|TRBV7-9|TRBJ1-2
CASSLVAENYGYTF
TGTGCCAGCAGCTTAGTAGCCGAGAACTATGGCTACACCTTC